This T cell receptor (beta chain) emerged from a study of blood T cell repertoires in COVID-19. The overall study: Samples taken during acute and convalescent COVID-19 were collected in the United States, Italy and Spain. The cDNA or gDNA used as material had been derived from T cells, B-cell-depleted T cells, or PBMCs.

Per the germline V gene, CDR1 is SGDLS and CDR2 is YYNGEE. V was pared by 0 bases and J by 6 bases, with 6 bases of the junction left unmatched. This CDR3 is built from 15 residues. The method was immunoSEQ multiplex PCR; TCRdb's version includes in-frame clones alone and lacks a portion of them. The sample includes about 120,000 clones, 85% to 90% of them seen just once. J is TRBJ1-5 and V is TRBV9, with 7 bases fitting TRBD1. Input material: peripheral blood. The receptor's source is a man aged 80 or over with acute or convalescent COVID-19. Here the CDR3 reads CASSVDHRGGQPQHF. CDR3 nucleotides: TGTGCCAGCAGCGTAGACCACAGGGGAGGTCAGCCCCAGCATTTT.